What follows are 20 T cell receptor beta chains derived from one specimen sequenced in a study of T cells expressing NK-cell markers. With the 5' RACE reads reprocessed, TCRdb shows one record per CDR3 protein and no DNA. This sample contains under 500,000 distinct CDR3 sequences. Sequenced input: blood T cells: a sorted CD56 or NKG2C T cell subset, CD4+ or CD8+ T cells, or bulk PBMC T cells (not recorded which). Receptor source: a woman aged 18-69 years in good health.

V and J are TRBV12-3 or TRBV12-4 and TRBJ2-3; as DNA is missing, the TRBD1 call by TCRdb cannot be tested. The CDR3 is 14 residues long. CDR3 amino acids: CASSPGPRTDTQYF.

J is TRBJ1-1 and V is TRBV12-5. CDR3 length equals 13 residues. CDR1 and CDR2 from the germline V gene are LGHNT and FRNRAP. CDR3 sequence: CASAAELNTEAFF.

The chain uses TRBV27 and TRBJ2-3; the TCRdb D gene call, TRBD2, has no DNA to confirm it. This CDR3 comprises 15 residues. From germline, CDR1 is MNHEY and CDR2 SMNVEV (reference sequence). This CDR3 reads CASSSSRRMADTQYF.

This chain links TRBV3-1 with TRBJ2-7; the TCRdb D gene call, TRBD2, has no DNA to confirm it. CDR1 and CDR2 (germline): LGHDT, YNNKEL (reference sequence). The CDR3 sequence is 18 residues long. CDR3 protein: CASSQAVSMGSGTYEQYF.

The CDR3 spells CASRESHRAFF. V and J are TRBV28 and TRBJ1-1. The CDR3 extends over 11 amino acids. Germline-derived CDR1 and CDR2 are MDHEN and SYDVKM. Full variable domain (missing parts from reference TRBV28 and TRBJ1-1): DVKVTQSSRYLVKRTGEKVFLECVQDMDHENMFWYRQDPGLGLRLIYFSYDVKMKEKGDIPEGYSVSREKKERFSLILESASTNQTSMYLCASRESHRAFFGQGTRLTVV.

CDR3 in amino acids: CSGGTGGGEQFF. The V and J genes are TRBV29-1 and TRBJ2-1; TCRdb's D gene call, TRBD1, goes unchecked for lack of DNA. CDR1 SQVTM and CDR2 ANQGSEA come from the germline V gene. The CDR3 is 12 residues long.

This chain connects TRBV7-2 to TRBJ2-3; TCRdb indicates TRBD2, and absent DNA this call remains unverified. The CDR3 runs to 17 residues. Germline V lookup: CDR1 SGHTA, CDR2 FQGNSA. The CDR3 here is CASSLGTSGGGWDTQYF.

The J gene is TRBJ1-2, the V gene TRBV7-9; the TCRdb D gene call, TRBD1, has no DNA to confirm it. The CDR3 runs 15 residues. Germline V gene sequence: CDR1 SEHNR, CDR2 FQNEAQ (reference sequence). This CDR3 is CASSHPGQPNYGYTF.

This chain links TRBV19 with TRBJ2-7; TCRdb's D call, TRBD2, is unchecked because there is no DNA. From germline, CDR1 is LNHDA and CDR2 SQIVND (reference sequence). There are 17 residues in the CDR3. CDR3 protein: CASLRKTTSGVAYEQYF.

This chain connects TRBV5-5 to TRBJ2-1; TCRdb lists TRBD1, though no DNA is available to test this call. The CDR3 runs to 17 residues. Germline values: CDR1 SGHKS, CDR2 YYEKEE (reference sequence). The CDR3 loop is CASSFRQGRERGNEQFF.

This chain links TRBV24-1 with TRBJ2-3. The CDR3 has 16 amino acids. Germline CDR1 and CDR2: KGHDR and SFDVKD. CDR3 sequence reads: CATSDGTSGYTDTQYF.

V is TRBV25-1 and J is TRBJ1-5; TCRdb names TRBD1, which stays unverified in the absence of DNA. The CDR3 is made up of 17 amino acids. Germline loops: CDR1 MGHDK, CDR2 SYGVNS. The CDR3 loop is CASRVPRQGIRNQPQHF.

The V gene is TRBV12-3 or TRBV12-4, the J gene TRBJ2-7; the TRBD2 assignment by TCRdb is unverifiable without DNA. The CDR3 spans 15 residues. The CDR3 loop reads CASTISGLAAPEQYF.

The J gene is TRBJ1-1, the V gene TRBV12-3 or TRBV12-4. The CDR3 extends over 14 amino acids. The CDR3 region is CASSSPGVNTEAFF.

V and J are TRBV18 and TRBJ2-1; checking the TCRdb D call of TRBD2 is not possible without DNA. Per the germline V gene, CDR1 is KGHSH and CDR2 is LQKENI. This CDR3 spans 15 amino acids. CDR3 loop: CASSSGLAGANEQFF.

V is TRBV18 and J is TRBJ2-4; the TCRdb D gene call, TRBD2, has no DNA to confirm it. CDR3 length: 15 amino acids. From germline, CDR1 is KGHSH and CDR2 LQKENI. The chain's CDR3 is CASSPGSGGLNIQYF.

The chain has TRBV20-1 and TRBJ2-4; TCRdb returns TRBD1, unconfirmable since there is no DNA. CDR1 is DFQATT and CDR2 is SNEGSKA in the germline V gene (reference sequence). CDR3 length: 16 amino acids. The CDR3 loop is CSARGSPRGPGNIQYF.

The rearrangement joins TRBV11-2 to TRBJ2-5; no DNA is available, so the TRBD2 call from TCRdb remains unchecked. The CDR3 spans 15 residues. The germline V gene encodes CDR1 SGHAT and CDR2 FQNNGV. The chain's CDR3 is CASSSRARAQETQYF.

The chain couples TRBV10-3 to TRBJ1-1; TCRdb gives TRBD1 as the D gene, but with no DNA this cannot be confirmed. Germline-derived CDR1 and CDR2 are ENHRY and SYGVKD. The CDR3 has 14 residues. The CDR3 sequence is CAIRRGGQDTEAFF.

The rearrangement links TRBV30 to TRBJ1-5. This CDR3 has 11 amino acids. The germline CDR1 and CDR2 sequences are GTSNPN and SVGIG (reference sequence). CDR3 in amino acids: CAWSDEGPQHF. The full variable domain, with the rest looked up from reference TRBV30 and TRBJ1-5, is SQTIHQWPATLVQPVGSPLSLECTVEGTSNPNLYWYRQAAGRGLQLLFYSVGIGQISSEVPQNLSASRPQDRQFILSSKKLLLSDSGFYLCAWSDEGPQHFGDGTRLSIL.